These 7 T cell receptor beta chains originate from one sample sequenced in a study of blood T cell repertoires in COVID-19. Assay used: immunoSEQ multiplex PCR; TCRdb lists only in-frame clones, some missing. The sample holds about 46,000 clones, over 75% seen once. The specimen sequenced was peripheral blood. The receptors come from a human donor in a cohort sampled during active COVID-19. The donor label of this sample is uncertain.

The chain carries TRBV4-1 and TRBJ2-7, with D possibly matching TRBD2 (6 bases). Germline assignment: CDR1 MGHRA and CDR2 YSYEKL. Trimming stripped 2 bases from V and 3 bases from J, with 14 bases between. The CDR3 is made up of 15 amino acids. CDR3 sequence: CASSQPGDSNYEQYF. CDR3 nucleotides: TGCGCCAGCAGCCAACCGGGGGACTCTAACTACGAGCAGTACTTC.

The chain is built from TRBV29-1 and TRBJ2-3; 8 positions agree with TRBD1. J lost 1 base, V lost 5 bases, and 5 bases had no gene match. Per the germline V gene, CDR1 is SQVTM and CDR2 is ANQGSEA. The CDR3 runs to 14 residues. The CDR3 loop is CSVRQGWGTDTQYF. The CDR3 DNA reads TGCAGCGTTCGACAGGGGTGGGGCACAGATACGCAGTATTTT.

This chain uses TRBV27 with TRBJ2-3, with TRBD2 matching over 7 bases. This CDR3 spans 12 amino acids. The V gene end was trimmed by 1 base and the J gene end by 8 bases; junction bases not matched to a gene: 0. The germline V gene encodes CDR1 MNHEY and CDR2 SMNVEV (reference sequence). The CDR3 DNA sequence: TGTGCCAGCAGTTTATGGGGGGGTACGCAGTATTTT. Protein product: CASSLWGGTQYF.

In DNA, the CDR3 is TGCGCCAGCAGCTTGGCCTTGGGGGAGGGCTATGGCTACACCTTC. This translates into CASSLALGEGYGYTF. The chain joins TRBV5-1 to TRBJ1-2, with D maybe TRBD1 (5 bases). The germline V gene encodes CDR1 SGHRS and CDR2 YFSETQ. CDR3 length: 15 residues. Trimming stripped 0 bases from V and 4 bases from J, with 13 bases between. Based on the CDR3 plus reference TRBV5-1 and TRBJ1-2, the full variable domain is KAGVTQTPRYLIKTRGQQVTLSCSPISGHRSVSWYQQTPGQGLQFLFEYFSETQRNKGNFPGRFSGRQFSNSRSEMNVSTLELGDSALYLCASSLALGEGYGYTFGSGTRLTVV.

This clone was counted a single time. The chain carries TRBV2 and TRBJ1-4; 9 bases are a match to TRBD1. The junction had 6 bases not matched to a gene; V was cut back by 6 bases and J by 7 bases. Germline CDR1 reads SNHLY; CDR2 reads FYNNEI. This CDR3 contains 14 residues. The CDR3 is CASSGQGFAEKLFF. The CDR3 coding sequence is TGTGCCAGCAGCGGACAGGGGTTCGCTGAAAAACTGTTTTTT.

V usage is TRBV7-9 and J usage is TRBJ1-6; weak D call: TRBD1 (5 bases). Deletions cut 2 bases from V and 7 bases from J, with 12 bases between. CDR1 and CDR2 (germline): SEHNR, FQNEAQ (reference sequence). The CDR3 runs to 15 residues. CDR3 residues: CASSLQTGGNSPLHF. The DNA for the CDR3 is TGTGCCAGCAGCTTACAAACAGGCGGCAATTCACCCCTCCACTTT.

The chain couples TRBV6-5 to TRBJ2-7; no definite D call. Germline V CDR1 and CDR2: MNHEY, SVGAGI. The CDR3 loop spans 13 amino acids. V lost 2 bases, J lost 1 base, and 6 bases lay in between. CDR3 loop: CASSYRSSYEQYF. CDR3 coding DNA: TGTGCCAGCAGTTACCGGTCTTCCTACGAGCAGTACTTC.